The 22 T cell receptor beta chains in this list originate from one sample, sequenced in a study of blood T cell repertoires in COVID-19. This table comes from immunoSEQ multiplex PCR, and its TCRdb copy is limited to in-frame clones, with some not included. The profile covers 220,000 or so clones, with 85% to 90% appearing a single time and roughly 16% taken by the ten largest. Sequencing was done on a sample of PBMCs or T cells enriched from blood (not recorded which). The receptors were sampled from a young man who had been exposed to COVID-19.

This chain connects TRBV6-5 to TRBJ1-1, with TRBD1 matching 7 bases. The V and J ends lost 5 bases and 2 bases, in that order; junction bases with no gene match: 5. The CDR3 sequence is 14 residues long. The V gene's germline CDR1 is MNHEY and CDR2 SVGAGI. CDR3 residues: CASSQGGSNTEAFF. The DNA for the CDR3 is TGTGCCAGCAGTCAGGGGGGCAGTAACACTGAAGCTTTCTTT.

This chain uses TRBV27 with TRBJ1-5; D gene ambiguous. V lost 1 base, J lost 0 bases, and 10 bases lay in between. The germline V gene encodes CDR1 MNHEY and CDR2 SMNVEV (reference sequence). The CDR3 covers 16 residues. CDR3: CASSLYLPDSNQPQHF. As DNA, the CDR3 is TGTGCCAGCAGTTTATACTTACCCGATAGCAATCAGCCCCAGCATTTT.

This sequence joins TRBV27 and TRBJ1-2; TRBD1 matches at 10 bases. Germline trimming cut 5 bases from V and 5 bases from J; bases unmatched to any gene: 5. Per germline, CDR1 MNHEY and CDR2 SMNVEV (reference sequence). The CDR3 spans 14 residues. CDR3 DNA sequence: TGTGCCAGCAGTCGACAGGGGGCTGGGTATGGCTACACCTTC. Protein: CASSRQGAGYGYTF.

The gene calls are TRBV19 and TRBJ1-1; a possible D gene is TRBD1 (5 bases). Trimming took 5 bases from V and 4 from J, leaving 20 bases between them. Germline V CDR1 and CDR2: LNHDA, SQIVND (reference sequence). The CDR3 spans 16 residues. CDR3 sequence reads: CASSRPIRVEGTEAFF. The CDR3 DNA sequence: TGTGCCAGTAGTCGTCCCATCAGGGTGGAGGGCACTGAAGCTTTCTTT.

The chain carries TRBV30 and TRBJ1-2; the D is unclear. The CDR3 totals 14 residues. CDR1 and CDR2 (germline): GTSNPN, SVGIG (reference sequence). With 0 bases removed from V and 7 bases from J, the gap between germline ends came to 15 bases. CDR3 DNA sequence: TGTGCCTGGAGTGTAGGGCTAGGGAGAGCTGGCTACACCTTC. Protein product: CAWSVGLGRAGYTF.

The gene calls are TRBV6-5 and TRBJ2-7; 9 bases line up with TRBD1. The germline CDR1 and CDR2 sequences are MNHEY and SVGAGI. The junction had 10 bases not matched to a gene; V was cut back by 7 bases and J by 6 bases. The CDR3 sequence is 14 residues long. The CDR3: CASTRGQGFFEQYF. Written as DNA, the CDR3 is TGTGCCAGCACCAGAGGACAGGGGTTCTTCGAGCAGTACTTC.

J is TRBJ1-4 and V is TRBV5-1; 7 bases agree with TRBD1. CDR1 and CDR2 (germline): SGHRS, YFSETQ. V lost 5 bases to trimming and J lost 0 bases; unmatched junction nucleotides: 13. The length of the CDR3 is 18 residues. In DNA form, the CDR3 reads TGCGCCAGCAGACACGACCGGGACAGTCGGGCAACTAATGAAAAACTGTTTTTT. Protein product: CASRHDRDSRATNEKLFF.

This rearrangement joins TRBV5-1 to TRBJ2-1; 15 nucleotides agree with TRBD2. CDR1 is SGHRS, CDR2 YFSETQ, per germline. V shed 3 bases, J shed 8 bases, and the junction held 9 bases outside the gene matches. The CDR3 has 17 residues. CDR3 nucleotides: TGCGCCAGCAGCTCGACCCTAGGACTAGCGGGGGGGCATGAGCAGTTCTTC. Encoded protein: CASSSTLGLAGGHEQFF.

This clone was seen only once. J is TRBJ1-6 and V is TRBV6-5; D is undetermined. Trimming left V 0 bases short and J 12 bases short, with 6 bases between. This CDR3 spans 12 amino acids. Per the germline V gene, CDR1 is MNHEY and CDR2 is SVGAGI. The CDR3, as DNA: TGTGCCAGCAGTTACTCGAGAGGACCCCTCCACTTT. Translating it yields CASSYSRGPLHF.

The chain employs TRBV7-9 and TRBJ1-4, with D hard to call. V was clipped by 2 bases and J by 0 bases, with 10 bases between them. The length of the CDR3 is 16 residues. Looked up from germline, CDR1 is SEHNR and CDR2 is FQNEAQ (reference sequence). The CDR3 nucleotides are TGTGCCAGCAGCTTAATTTGGGCAGCAACTAATGAAAAACTGTTTTTT. Translating it yields CASSLIWAATNEKLFF. Variable domain in full (rest from reference TRBV7-9 and TRBJ1-4): DTGVSQNPRHKITKRGQNVTFRCDPISEHNRLYWYRQTLGQGPEFLTYFQNEAQLEKSRLLSDRFSAERPKGSFSTLEIQRTEQGDSAMYLCASSLIWAATNEKLFFGSGTQLSVL.

This chain links TRBV5-1 with TRBJ2-2; 13 bases are a match to TRBD2. In germline, CDR1 is SGHRS, CDR2 YFSETQ. The CDR3 spans 17 residues. Trimming at V came to 4 bases and at J to 5 bases, leaving 8 bases not matched to a gene. The CDR3: CASSVLAGGPVTGELFF. The CDR3 DNA sequence: TGCGCCAGCAGCGTACTAGCGGGGGGGCCGGTAACCGGGGAGCTGTTTTTT.

The table lists this clone with a count of one. V and J are TRBV4-2 and TRBJ1-1; no clear D. V was cut by 0 bases and J by 1 base, with 6 bases left in between. The germline V gene has CDR1 LGHNA and CDR2 YNFKEQ. The CDR3 has 14 residues. This CDR3 reads CASSQDSKNTEAFF. CDR3 bases: TGTGCCAGCAGCCAAGACAGTAAGAACACTGAAGCTTTCTTT.

The chain uses TRBV6-2 or TRBV6-3 and TRBJ2-7, with 8 bases identical to TRBD2. The CDR3 is 14 residues long. Germline V gene lookup returns CDR1 MNHEY and CDR2 SVGEGT. V was clipped by 3 bases and J by 6 bases; unmatched bases: 7. The CDR3 region is CASSYSTGTSEQYF. CDR3 bases: TGTGCCAGCAGTTATTCCACCGGGACTAGCGAGCAGTACTTC.

This chain's CDR3 is CASSKDRGEITEAFF. CDR3 nucleotides: TGTGCCAGCAGCAAGGACAGGGGGGAGATCACTGAAGCTTTCTTT. The genes are TRBV5-4 and TRBJ1-1, with 10 bases aligning to TRBD1. The CDR3 runs to 15 residues. CDR1 is SGHNT and CDR2 is YYREEE in the germline V gene (reference sequence). V was clipped by 4 bases and J by 4 bases; unmatched bases: 7.

The chain is built from TRBV2 and TRBJ1-1; D remains ambiguous. There are 13 residues in the CDR3. Per germline, CDR1 SNHLY and CDR2 FYNNEI. Trimming shortened V by 6 bases and J by 4 bases, and 12 bases separated the two germline ends. Here the CDR3 reads CASSYDPGTEAFF. CDR3 bases: TGTGCCAGCAGCTACGACCCGGGCACTGAAGCTTTCTTT.

The chain uses TRBV4-1 and TRBJ1-2; 8 positions match TRBD1. The trim removed 3 bases at V and 8 bases at J, leaving 8 bases unmatched. CDR3 length equals 14 residues. Germline CDR1 MGHRA, CDR2 YSYEKL. CDR3 sequence reads: CASSHPGTGRGYTF. The CDR3 region has the DNA TGCGCCAGCAGCCACCCAGGGACAGGCCGCGGCTACACCTTC.

The chain joins TRBV6-2 or TRBV6-3 to TRBJ2-3; the match to TRBD1 covers 7 bases. Germline CDR1 is MNHEY and CDR2 is SVGEGT. Trimming took 2 bases from V and 4 from J; bases not matched to a gene: 6. The CDR3 is 15 amino acids. The CDR3: CASSYERQGPDTQYF. In nucleotides, the CDR3 is TGTGCCAGCAGTTACGAGAGACAGGGACCAGATACGCAGTATTTT.

DNA for the CDR3: TGCAGCGTGGGGTCCGGGACTCTAGGCTACACCTTC. This translates into CSVGSGTLGYTF. The chain carries TRBV29-1 and TRBJ1-2; a possible D gene is TRBD1 (5 bases). This CDR3 has 12 amino acids. Germline assignment: CDR1 SQVTM and CDR2 ANQGSEA. The V gene lost 6 bases and the J gene lost 8 bases, with 16 bases spanning the gap.

This clone appeared once. The J gene is TRBJ2-7, the V gene TRBV7-6; D is perhaps TRBD2 (5 bases). This CDR3 spans 15 amino acids. Germline V gene sequence: CDR1 SGHVS, CDR2 FNYEAQ. The V end lost 3 bases, the J end lost 0 bases, and 12 bases lay between the germline ends. The CDR3 sequence is CASSFIGDPSYEQYF. The DNA of the CDR3 is TGTGCCAGCAGCTTTATCGGGGATCCCTCCTACGAGCAGTACTTC.

The chain combines TRBV6-2 or TRBV6-3 with TRBJ1-2; 7 nucleotides agree with TRBD1. With 6 bases clipped from V and 0 bases from J, the junction kept 13 bases outside the gene matches. Germline lookup yields CDR1 MNHEY and CDR2 SVGEGT. This CDR3 region has 17 residues. The chain's CDR3 is CASSRRQGGSSNYGYTF. Here the CDR3 DNA reads TGTGCCAGCAGCCGACGACAGGGTGGGTCATCTAACTATGGCTACACCTTC.

This clone was picked up one time. The rearrangement joins TRBV19 to TRBJ1-2; D unresolved. V was pared by 4 bases and J by 3 bases, with 9 bases between. The CDR3 contains 13 residues. The germline V gene encodes CDR1 LNHDA and CDR2 SQIVND (reference sequence). CDR3 region: CASSKYRDYGYTF. CDR3 coding DNA: TGTGCCAGTAGTAAATATCGGGACTATGGCTACACCTTC.

This clone was picked up one time. The chain joins TRBV3-1 (or the pseudogene TRBV3-2) to TRBJ2-3; 7 bases line up with TRBD2. CDR3 length equals 18 residues. Per the germline V gene, CDR1 is LGHDT and CDR2 is YNNKEL (reference sequence). V lost 5 bases and J lost 4; bases outside the gene matches: 18. The CDR3 region is CASSNIRAGLLSPDTQYF. CDR3 DNA: TGTGCCAGCAGCAACATAAGAGCGGGACTACTTTCCCCAGATACGCAGTATTTT.